Listed here are 4 T cell receptor beta chains from one sample, sequenced in a study of blood T cell repertoires in COVID-19 (TCRdb year 2020). The receptor library was made with the immunoSEQ multiplex PCR assay. The table was pulled from immuneACCESS by TCRdb, which kept in-frame rearrangements only. Such tables lose some clones; where checked, under half of the loss comes from unresolved V genes, and the rest has no known cause. In this sample the table shows approximately 300,000 clones, around 90% of which occur a single time. Of the sample, around 4.5% falls within the top ten clones. Source material: PBMCs or T cells enriched from blood (not recorded which). These receptor sequences come from a woman younger than 35 with acute COVID-19.

This chain uses TRBV7-9 with TRBJ2-1; 14 nucleotides agree with TRBD2. J lost 8 bases, V lost 7 bases, and 7 bases had no gene match. Germline-derived CDR1 and CDR2 are SEHNR and FQNEAQ (reference sequence). The CDR3 is 15 amino acids. CDR3 in amino acids: CASTSTSGRVYEQFF. The CDR3 DNA follows: TGTGCCAGCACCTCGACTAGCGGGAGGGTTTATGAGCAGTTCTTC.

This chain connects TRBV7-3 to TRBJ2-1; TRBD2 agrees at 10 bases. The germline CDR1 and CDR2 sequences are SGHTA and FQGTGA. The CDR3 contains 15 residues. The V gene end was trimmed by 5 bases and the J gene end by 1 base; junction bases not matched to a gene: 2. CDR3 region: CASSPTSGSYNEQFF. In DNA form, the CDR3 reads TGTGCCAGCAGCCCGACTAGCGGGTCCTACAATGAGCAGTTCTTC.

By its share, this clone is medium-sized (0.01 to 0.1%). Distinct nucleotide sequences in the sample also encode this CDR3. The chain links TRBV6-1 to TRBJ1-3; D gene unclear. CDR1 is MNHNS and CDR2 is SASEGT in the germline V gene. V lost 3 bases and J lost 0, with 6 bases in between. There are 14 residues in the CDR3. The CDR3 protein is CASSDGASGNTIYF. CDR3 nucleotide sequence: TGTGCCAGCAGTGACGGAGCCTCTGGAAACACCATATATTTT.

CDR3 nucleotide sequence: TGTGCCAGCAGCTTAGAGTCGGGGTATACTGAAGCTTTCTTT. Protein sequence: CASSLESGYTEAFF. The gene calls are TRBV7-8 and TRBJ1-1; unclear D gene. V was trimmed by 1 base and J by 5 bases, leaving 11 bases between them. Germline V gene sequence: CDR1 SGHVS, CDR2 FQNEAQ. The CDR3 runs 14 residues.